This passage covers 22 T cell receptor beta chains from one sample sequenced in a study of tumor-infiltrating lymphocytes in primary liver carcinoma. TCR beta cDNA was made from around 520 ng total RNA with a constant-region primer. Libraries for TCR beta were built through three nested multiplex PCR rounds, which together made up a slightly modified ARM-PCR procedure. Both of the initial two PCR rounds ran for around 9 cycles and employed TRBV1-TRBV30 forward primers alongside a C-beta reverse primer. A single record per CDR3 protein comes from TCRdb applying MiXCR to the multiplex PCR reads. This table holds around 79,000 distinct CDR3 sequences, 69% found once. Bulk tissue was left unsorted, and RNA and DNA were co-extracted from about 21-30 mg of it. What was sequenced was tumor-adjacent normal liver tissue. The receptor set was obtained from a man aged 35-49 years with primary liver carcinoma and hepatitis B virus infection.

The chain joins TRBV10-3 to TRBJ2-7; D could derive from TRBD1 or TRBD2 (5 bases each). The ends were cut back, 7 bases at V and 7 bases at J, with 20 bases in the middle. The CDR3 is 14 residues long. Looked up from germline, CDR1 is ENHRY and CDR2 is SYGVKD. The chain's CDR3 is CAIKQGEIDWEQYF. The CDR3 DNA is TGTGCCATCAAGCAGGGAGAGATAGACTGGGAGCAGTACTTC.

Points on this clonotype: Mismatch with germline at one junction end may stem from a read error. The CDR3 DNA sequence: TGTGCCAGCTGTGAACCAGGACAGGCCGACGAAAAACTGTTTTTT. This gives the protein CASCEPGQADEKLFF. The chain combines TRBV25-1 with TRBJ1-4; 7 nucleotides align to TRBD1. CDR3 length: 15 amino acids. The germline CDR1 and CDR2 sequences are MGHDK and SYGVNS.

Only one count was recorded for this clonotype. An end of the junction differs from the germline gene, which may be a read error. The chain uses TRBV4-1 and TRBJ2-2, with TRBD1 matching 8 bases. The CDR3 length is 16 residues. The V gene's germline CDR1 is MGHRA and CDR2 YSYEKL. The CDR3 DNA sequence: TGCGCCAGCGGCCCATATGGGACAGGATCCACCGGGGAGCTGTTATTT. This translates into CASGPYGTGSTGELLF.

This clonotype appeared many times. The chain uses TRBV11-2 and TRBJ2-7; TRBD1 is a possible D gene (5 bases). Between the trimmed V and J ends, which lost 7 bases and 7 bases, there was a span of 11 bases. Germline V gene sequence: CDR1 SGHAT, CDR2 FQNNGV. This CDR3 region has 11 residues. DNA of the CDR3: TGTGCCAGCACAAAAGGGGTTGAGCAGTACTTC. Protein: CASTKGVEQYF.

This clonotype appeared many times. The chain joins TRBV2 to TRBJ1-1, with D maybe TRBD1 (6 bases). The CDR3 extends over 14 amino acids. Germline assignment: CDR1 SNHLY and CDR2 FYNNEI. V gave up 5 bases and J gave up 2 bases, with 12 bases separating them. CDR3 bases: TGTGCCAGCAGTATCACAGGGTACAACACTGAAGCTTTCTTT. Its translation is CASSITGYNTEAFF.

This clonotype was seen a handful of times. The junction departs from the called germline gene at one end, perhaps through a read error. The chain couples TRBV11-2 to TRBJ2-5; a weak D match, TRBD2 (6 bases). Germline V lookup: CDR1 SGHAT, CDR2 FQNNGV. The CDR3 extends over 16 amino acids. This CDR3 is CACRSRDSAHQETQHF. CDR3 in DNA: TGTGCCTGCAGATCCCGGGACTCGGCCCACCAAGAGACCCAGCACTTC. Combining the CDR3 with reference TRBV11-2 and TRBJ2-5 gives the whole variable domain EAGVAQSPRYKIIEKRQSVAFWCNPISGHATLYWYQQILGQGPKLLIQFQNNGVVDDSQLPKDRFSAERLKGVDSTLKIQPAKLEDSAVYLCACRSRDSAHQETQHFGPGTRLLVL.

Concerning this clonotype: An end of the junction differs from the germline gene, which may be a read error. This sequence joins TRBV12-3 or TRBV12-4 and TRBJ2-5; TRBD1 might be the D (6 bases). The CDR3 runs 14 residues. CDR3 in DNA: TGTGTCATCAGTTCCAACAGGGAACAAGAGACCCAGTATTTC. Protein: CVISSNREQETQYF.

Concerning this clonotype: Here the CDR3 omits its conserved ending phenylalanine or tryptophan, so a read error is the likely source. The chain employs TRBV28 and TRBJ1-6; D call uncertain. Germline CDR1 MDHEN, CDR2 SYDVKM. The CDR3 length is 13 residues. The CDR3 loop reads CVSSLGRYSPLHL. The CDR3 DNA reads TGTGTCAGCAGTTTGGGCAGATATTCGCCCCTCCACCTT.

As regards this clonotype: One end of the junction is discordant with germline, which a read error may explain. The rearrangement joins TRBV11-1 to TRBJ2-1, with 7 bases aligning to TRBD1. Looked up from germline, CDR1 is SGHAT and CDR2 is FQDESV (reference sequence). The length of the CDR3 is 16 residues. The CDR3 reads CASSLADRVYYNDQFF. CDR3 DNA: TGTGCCAGCAGCTTAGCTGACAGGGTGTACTACAATGATCAGTTCTTC.

V usage is TRBV10-3 and J usage is TRBJ1-2; a weak D match, TRBD1 (5 bases). Per the germline V gene, CDR1 is ENHRY and CDR2 is SYGVKD. This CDR3 has 13 residues. V lost 7 bases and J 2 bases, leaving 11 bases between the germline ends. The CDR3 loop reads CAIKGDANYGYTF. The CDR3 nucleotides read TGTGCCATCAAAGGGGATGCGAACTATGGCTACACCTTC.

Comment on this clonotype: The junction differs from germline at one of its ends, possibly a read error. V usage is TRBV11-2 and J usage is TRBJ1-4; D is perhaps TRBD1 (5 bases). The CDR3 covers 15 residues. Per the germline V gene, CDR1 is SGHAT and CDR2 is FQNNGV. The CDR3 reads CASGLDPTGDEKLFF. The CDR3 DNA sequence: TGTGCCAGCGGCTTAGACCCGACGGGGGATGAAAAACTGTTTTTT. Based on the CDR3 plus reference TRBV11-2 and TRBJ1-4, the full variable domain is EAGVAQSPRYKIIEKRQSVAFWCNPISGHATLYWYQQILGQGPKLLIQFQNNGVVDDSQLPKDRFSAERLKGVDSTLKIQPAKLEDSAVYLCASGLDPTGDEKLFFGSGTQLSVL.

This clonotype was counted a single time. This rearrangement joins TRBV5-4 to TRBJ2-2; tentatively, D is TRBD1 (6 bases). The CDR3 extends over 15 amino acids. V was cut by 6 bases and J by 5 bases, with 17 bases left in between. In germline, CDR1 is SGHNT, CDR2 YYREEE (reference sequence). For the CDR3, the DNA is TGTGCCAGCAACTTACAGGGCATGGGGACCGGGGAGCTGTTTTTT. This codes for CASNLQGMGTGELFF.

For this clonotype: Mismatch with germline at one junction end may stem from a read error. CDR3 sequence reads: CASTQEIRQTHEQYF. The CDR3 bases are TGCGCCAGCACCCAAGAAATTCGACAGACTCACGAGCAGTACTTC. This sequence joins TRBV4-1 and TRBJ2-7; D may be TRBD1 (5 bases). The germline gives CDR1 MGHRA, CDR2 YSYEKL. CDR3 length equals 15 residues.

With regard to this clonotype: Mismatch with germline at one junction end may stem from a read error. V usage is TRBV5-6 and J usage is TRBJ2-2; 8 bases map to TRBD1. CDR3 length: 15 amino acids. Germline V lookup: CDR1 SGHDT, CDR2 YYEEEE. CDR3 nucleotides: TGTGCCAGCAACTCCGAGACAGGGGTGACCGGTGAGCTGTTTTTT. It codes for CASNSETGVTGELFF.

Worth noting for this clonotype: A read error may account for a junction end that differs from germline. The gene calls are TRBV5-6 and TRBJ2-1, with D possibly being TRBD2 (5 bases). The CDR3 runs to 16 residues. From germline, CDR1 is SGHDT and CDR2 YYEEEE. CDR3 coding DNA: TGCGCCAGCAGCTTGGACTCCTTTAGCTCCTACAATGAGCAGTTCTTC. Translated, it gives CASSLDSFSSYNEQFF.

This clonotype was detected ten times or more. The chain carries TRBV10-3 and TRBJ2-3, with unresolved D. Germline CDR1 reads ENHRY; CDR2 reads SYGVKD. The CDR3 is 11 residues long. V lost 6 bases, J lost 6 bases, and 7 bases lay in between. The CDR3 sequence is CAIRELDTQYF. CDR3 DNA: TGTGCCATCAGGGAGCTGGATACGCAGTATTTT.

In this sample, this clonotype turned up once. At one of its ends the junction is not consistent with the germline gene, which may arise from a read error. V gene TRBV29-1 combines with J gene TRBJ2-3; D is possibly TRBD1 (6 bases). CDR1 is SQVTM and CDR2 is ANQGSEA in the germline V gene. This CDR3 has 13 residues. CDR3 nucleotides: TGCAGCGTTGAACCGACAGGCGCAGATACGCACTATTTT. It yields the protein CSVEPTGADTHYF.

Details on this clonotype: A read error may account for a junction end that differs from germline. The V gene is TRBV5-5, the J gene TRBJ1-4; 8 bases are shared with TRBD1. The CDR3 length is 15 residues. In germline, CDR1 is SGHKS, CDR2 YYEKEE (reference sequence). In nucleotides, the CDR3 is TGTGCCAACAGCTCGACAGGGGTCGGTTATGAAAAACTGTTTTTT. Its translation is CANSSTGVGYEKLFF.

To note about this clonotype: A read error may be the cause here, since a much bigger clone is one base away. The chain joins TRBV5-1 to TRBJ1-2; D remains unclear. Deletions cut 3 bases from V and 6 bases from J, with 15 bases between. CDR1 SGHRS and CDR2 YFSETQ come from the germline V gene. The CDR3 loop spans 14 amino acids. CDR3 in DNA: TGCGCCAGCAGCTCCGAACTCAGGTGTAATGGCTACACCTTC. It encodes CASSSELRCNGYTF.

This clonotype was seen once. Its ends do not fully match the called genes, so a read error is possible. The V call is TRBV11-2, the J call TRBJ2-1, with 7 bases that match TRBD2. The CDR3 length is 19 residues. Germline V CDR1 and CDR2: SGHAT, FQNNGV. The CDR3 DNA sequence: TGTACCAGCGGCCCAGCTAGCGGAGCCGGCCTGAGCTCCTATAATGAGCAGTTCTTT. Its translation: CTSGPASGAGLSSYNEQFF.

In this sample, this clonotype turned up a few times. At one of its ends the junction is not consistent with the germline gene, which may arise from a read error. The chain recombines TRBV6-1 with TRBJ2-3; D might be TRBD1 or TRBD2, each matching 5 bases. Germline lookup yields CDR1 MNHNS and CDR2 SASEGT. This CDR3 contains 14 residues. The CDR3 sequence: CASSLPLGADRQYF. The CDR3 DNA is TGTGCCAGCAGTTTACCCCTCGGGGCAGATAGGCAGTATTTT.

The rearrangement uses TRBV11-2 and TRBJ2-2; D may be TRBD2 (6 bases). Germline CDR1 is SGHAT and CDR2 is FQNNGV. The CDR3 contains 17 residues. This chain's CDR3 is CVSSLDMLLADTGELFF. The CDR3 DNA is TGTGTGAGCAGCTTAGATATGCTACTAGCAGATACCGGGGAGCTGTTTTTT.